Below are 13 T cell receptor beta chains sequenced from a single sample in a study of a mutant IDH1 vaccine in newly diagnosed glioma. Time point denoted: baseline, week 1 (first vaccination visit). Regarding treatment: pre-vaccination baseline after standard-of-care therapy. The table came from immunoSEQ multiplex PCR; TCRdb's copy has only in-frame clones and leaves some out. The table records about 92,000 clones, around four fifths of them present only once. The sample consisted of PBMCs, taken from a glioma patient treated with radiotherapy, temozolomide or both. All receptors derive from a man aged 40-49 years with glioma.

V and J are TRBV27 and TRBJ2-1; 8 positions match TRBD2. Losses at the gene ends were 3 bases for V and 6 bases for J; bases not matched to a gene: 1. The CDR3 totals 13 residues. Germline loops: CDR1 MNHEY, CDR2 SMNVEV (reference sequence). CDR3 nucleotides: TGTGCCAGCAGTTTCGGGGGGGGCAATGAGCAGTTCTTC. It yields the protein CASSFGGGNEQFF.

The sample holds one count of this clone. The rearrangement joins TRBV10-3 to TRBJ1-4, with a tentative D call TRBD1 (5 bases). This CDR3 has 16 residues. Germline values: CDR1 ENHRY, CDR2 SYGVKD. The V end was cut by 0 bases, the J end by 4 bases, with 12 bases between. The CDR3 loop reads CAISESWGNGNEKLFF. The DNA of the CDR3 is TGTGCCATCAGTGAGTCTTGGGGGAACGGTAATGAAAAACTGTTTTTT.

The chain joins TRBV12-5 to TRBJ1-5; tentatively, D is TRBD1 (5 bases). The CDR3 has 12 residues. V was shortened by 7 bases and J by 7 bases, with 11 bases between the two germline ends. Germline CDR1 LGHNT, CDR2 FRNRAP. The CDR3 region has the DNA TGTGCTAGTGCTGGTTGGGGGCAGCCCCAGCATTTT. Encoded protein: CASAGWGQPQHF.

The rearrangement links TRBV2 to TRBJ2-2; 10 bases align to TRBD2. This CDR3 region has 15 residues. V gave up 11 bases and J gave up 6 bases; unmatched junction bases: 12. Germline CDR1 SNHLY, CDR2 FYNNEI. The CDR3: CASTERGGIAGELFF. The CDR3 coding sequence is TGTGCCTCGACCGAGCGGGGGGGCATAGCCGGGGAGCTGTTTTTT.

V is TRBV2 and J is TRBJ1-2; D is unresolved. This CDR3 is 14 amino acids long. The V and J ends lost 3 bases and 3 bases respectively, with 11 bases between them. Germline CDR1 and CDR2: SNHLY and FYNNEI. The CDR3 sequence: CASSDDPGDYGYTF. The CDR3, as DNA: TGTGCCAGCAGTGATGACCCCGGGGACTATGGCTACACCTTC.

This chain links TRBV5-1 with TRBJ2-1; the match to TRBD2 covers 11 bases. CDR3 length: 16 amino acids. Germline values: CDR1 SGHRS, CDR2 YFSETQ. V trimming: 1 base; J trimming: 3 bases; junction bases outside the gene matches: 3. The CDR3 nucleotides read TGCGCCAGCAGCTTGACCGGGACTAGCGGCTACAATGAGCAGTTCTTC. As protein: CASSLTGTSGYNEQFF.

This clone was counted only a few times. V usage is TRBV4-2 and J usage is TRBJ1-1; D not resolved. The germline V and J ends were trimmed by 0 bases and 0 bases, with 8 bases remaining between them. This CDR3 has 15 residues. Germline V lookup: CDR1 LGHNA, CDR2 YNFKEQ. Here the CDR3 DNA reads TGTGCCAGCAGCCAAGATCGGATTATGAACACTGAAGCTTTCTTT. Its protein product is CASSQDRIMNTEAFF.

The CDR3 sequence: CASSKGYGYTF. The CDR3 DNA follows: TGTGCCAGTAGTAAGGGGTATGGCTACACCTTC. V and J are TRBV19 and TRBJ1-2, with D possibly being TRBD1 (5 bases). Trimming pared 4 bases from V and 5 bases from J, leaving 5 bases between. The CDR3 totals 11 residues. Germline V gene data show CDR1 as LNHDA and CDR2 as SQIVND (reference sequence).

This clone was seen a few times. V is TRBV5-5 and J is TRBJ2-5, with D possibly TRBD1 on 5 matching bases. V lost 3 bases, J lost 1 base, and 13 bases lay in between. Germline CDR1 is SGHKS and CDR2 is YYEKEE (reference sequence). The CDR3 covers 15 residues. CDR3 amino acids: CASSSLGPRQETQYF. CDR3 in DNA: TGTGCCAGCAGCTCCCTGGGGCCACGCCAAGAGACCCAGTACTTC.

This sequence joins TRBV6-5 and TRBJ2-2; no reliable D call. CDR3 size: 14 residues. Trimming removed 1 base at V and 5 bases at J, with 8 bases between. The V gene's germline CDR1 is MNHEY and CDR2 SVGAGI. The CDR3 sequence is CASSYYQLTGELFF. CDR3 DNA: TGTGCCAGCAGTTACTACCAACTAACCGGGGAGCTGTTTTTT.

This sequence joins TRBV7-2 and TRBJ2-3; 9 bases are shared with TRBD1. The V gene end was trimmed by 2 bases and the J gene end by 0 bases; junction bases not matched to a gene: 9. Looked up from germline, CDR1 is SGHTA and CDR2 is FQGNSA. This CDR3 is 18 amino acids long. CDR3 sequence: CASSLTGTGIGSTDTQYF. The DNA for the CDR3 is TGTGCCAGCAGCTTAACCGGGACAGGGATTGGGAGCACAGATACGCAGTATTTT.

This clone turned up a few times. The V gene is TRBV7-2, the J gene TRBJ1-1, with D hard to call. V was shortened by 2 bases and J by 1 base, with 17 bases between the two germline ends. The CDR3 contains 17 residues. Germline V gives CDR1 SGHTA, CDR2 FQGNSA. CDR3 residues: CASSLQVSVSRNTEAFF. DNA of the CDR3: TGTGCCAGCAGCTTACAGGTCAGCGTCTCGAGGAACACTGAAGCTTTCTTT.

This chain links TRBV29-1 with TRBJ2-3; TRBD2 matches at 8 bases. Germline V gives CDR1 SQVTM, CDR2 ANQGSEA. CDR3 length: 15 amino acids. V dropped 4 bases and J dropped 1; count of bases not matched to a gene: 7. Here the CDR3 DNA reads TGCAGCGTTGTCGTAGCGGGGCCGCGCACAGATACGCAGTATTTT. The encoded protein is CSVVVAGPRTDTQYF.